Included here is one T cell receptor (beta chain) sequence, with context. Its antigen is unknown. The entry originates in a study of OX40 agonist ivuxolimab in advanced cancers. Study results and caveats: Expanded clones tended on average to be more numerous among CD8+ T cells than CD4+.

Trimming pared 7 bases from V and 2 bases from J, leaving 21 bases between. The CDR3 contains 17 residues. Germline loops: CDR1 WSHSY, CDR2 SAAADI. Repertoires were generated with immunoSEQ multiplex PCR, while TCRdb's copy carries only in-frame clones and drops some. The sample holds about 130,000 clones; 90% are singletons and the top ten take roughly 0.99%. The source of this sequence is an adult with an advanced solid tumor such as melanoma, head and neck, liver or kidney cancer. Specimen: CD4+ or CD8+ T cells sorted from blood, collected in a trial of the OX40 agonist ivuxolimab. This chain connects TRBV10-2 to TRBJ2-1; D tentatively reads TRBD1 or TRBD2 (5 bases each). DNA of the CDR3: TGCGCCAGCAAACCACCATCTAGAGGGACCACCTACAATGAGCAGTTCTTC. It is translated as CASKPPSRGTTYNEQFF.